This is a list of T cell receptor beta chains from one sample in a study of monozygotic twins with inflammatory bowel disease. TCRdb re-analyzed the 5' RACE reads; it lists each CDR3 protein once, without DNA. This table holds approximately 210,000 distinct CDR3 sequences. The material sequenced was blood. These receptor sequences come from a human donor with ulcerative colitis or Crohn's disease, or a healthy co-twin of an affected twin (not recorded which). CDR3s include the opening cysteine and the closing phenylalanine or tryptophan. Fields, in order: CDR3 length, J gene, V gene, CDR3 protein.

len: 16
j_gene: TRBJ1-2
v_gene: TRBV3-1
CDR3aa: CASSQELVDGGYGHTF

len: 18
j_gene: TRBJ2-1
v_gene: TRBV11-2
CDR3aa: CASSLFIAGGASYNEQFF

len: 14
j_gene: TRBJ1-2
v_gene: TRBV7-9
CDR3aa: CASSLGATALGYTF

len: 15
j_gene: TRBJ1-6
v_gene: TRBV7-2
CDR3aa: CASSPVASNNSPLHF

len: 15
j_gene: TRBJ2-1
v_gene: TRBV5-1
CDR3aa: CASSLGTTFGNEQFF

len: 11
j_gene: TRBJ2-2
v_gene: TRBV12-5
CDR3aa: CASGGPGELFF

len: 15
j_gene: TRBJ2-3
v_gene: TRBV24-1
CDR3aa: CATSDLTSSTDTQYF

len: 17
j_gene: TRBJ2-5
v_gene: TRBV5-1
CDR3aa: CASSLIGGLAVQETQYF

len: 16
j_gene: TRBJ2-7
v_gene: TRBV5-5
CDR3aa: CASSLEPGTTRGEQYF

len: 14
j_gene: TRBJ1-1
v_gene: TRBV7-3
CDR3aa: CASSSGPQGTEAFF

len: 17
j_gene: TRBJ1-5
v_gene: TRBV27
CDR3aa: CASSCPGQVGSNQPQHF

len: 15
j_gene: TRBJ1-6
v_gene: TRBV2
CDR3aa: CASSAQSSYNSPLHF

len: 17
j_gene: TRBJ1-5
v_gene: TRBV6-2/TRBV6-3
CDR3aa: CASSYGRTFPSSQPQHF

len: 15
j_gene: TRBJ1-6
v_gene: TRBV6-5
CDR3aa: CASSYDRGGNSPLHF

len: 14
j_gene: TRBJ2-5
v_gene: TRBV5-1
CDR3aa: CASSPRTQEETQYF

len: 14
j_gene: TRBJ1-1
v_gene: TRBV20-1
CDR3aa: CSARAWMGDTEAFF

len: 12
j_gene: TRBJ1-2
v_gene: TRBV20-1
CDR3aa: CSARRTNYGYTF

len: 14
j_gene: TRBJ1-5
v_gene: TRBV3-1
CDR3aa: CASSQSESNQPQHF

len: 14
j_gene: TRBJ2-7
v_gene: TRBV5-1
CDR3aa: CASGATGGFYEQYF

len: 15
j_gene: TRBJ2-5
v_gene: TRBV5-1
CDR3aa: CASSSSGNRGETQYF

len: 13
j_gene: TRBJ2-3
v_gene: TRBV7-8
CDR3aa: CASSLAGLVAQYF

len: 11
j_gene: TRBJ2-1
v_gene: TRBV3-1
CDR3aa: CASSHGNEQFF

len: 13
j_gene: TRBJ2-1
v_gene: TRBV6-5
CDR3aa: CASSYSSGAGQFF

len: 15
j_gene: TRBJ1-5
v_gene: TRBV20-1
CDR3aa: CSAVETGYSNQPQHF

len: 18
j_gene: TRBJ1-6
v_gene: TRBV4-3
CDR3aa: CASSQEFGRTGSNSPLHF

len: 13
j_gene: TRBJ1-2
v_gene: TRBV2
CDR3aa: CASSEAGGDGYTF

len: 14
j_gene: TRBJ2-1
v_gene: TRBV7-2
CDR3aa: CASSKSRGRNEQFF

len: 13
j_gene: TRBJ2-7
v_gene: TRBV15
CDR3aa: CATRIDRSEHPLF

len: 14
j_gene: TRBJ2-2
v_gene: TRBV7-7
CDR3aa: CASSSHRGTGELFF

len: 15
j_gene: TRBJ1-1
v_gene: TRBV13
CDR3aa: CASSVNRGWNTEAFF

len: 16
j_gene: TRBJ2-6
v_gene: TRBV6-5
CDR3aa: CASSYSRVSGANVLTF

len: 13
j_gene: TRBJ2-5
v_gene: TRBV10-3
CDR3aa: CASRPASQETQYF

len: 14
j_gene: TRBJ2-5
v_gene: TRBV6-6
CDR3aa: CASKLAGGQETQYF

len: 17
j_gene: TRBJ2-4
v_gene: TRBV13
CDR3aa: CASSSKGSGLAKNIQYF

len: 14
j_gene: TRBJ2-7
v_gene: TRBV14
CDR3aa: CASSLAPSSYEQYF

len: 15
j_gene: TRBJ2-1
v_gene: TRBV7-2
CDR3aa: CASSLASGGHNEQFF

len: 15
j_gene: TRBJ2-5
v_gene: TRBV25-1
CDR3aa: CASSDLGLAQETQYF

len: 16
j_gene: TRBJ2-5
v_gene: TRBV11-2
CDR3aa: CASSATGLAGGETQYF

len: 14
j_gene: TRBJ1-2
v_gene: TRBV6-5
CDR3aa: CASSYSRTLDGYTF

len: 13
j_gene: TRBJ2-3
v_gene: TRBV10-3
CDR3aa: CAIGTGETDTQYF

len: 15
j_gene: TRBJ2-2
v_gene: TRBV5-1
CDR3aa: CAGSSNRGGTGELFF

len: 14
j_gene: TRBJ2-1
v_gene: TRBV20-1
CDR3aa: CSATPSGGPNEQFF

len: 16
j_gene: TRBJ2-3
v_gene: TRBV7-9
CDR3aa: CASSSTKAGGSDTQYF

len: 14
j_gene: TRBJ1-2
v_gene: TRBV27
CDR3aa: CASSAEGGAGGYTF

len: 16
j_gene: TRBJ2-1
v_gene: TRBV7-3
CDR3aa: CASSFSTSGGAAEQFF

len: 15
j_gene: TRBJ2-7
v_gene: TRBV7-9
CDR3aa: CASSRSGQGLYEQYF

len: 19
j_gene: TRBJ2-1
v_gene: TRBV2
CDR3aa: CASPGGLAGGPTSDNEQFF

len: 11
j_gene: TRBJ2-7
v_gene: TRBV5-1
CDR3aa: CASSPGYEQYF

len: 12
j_gene: TRBJ1-1
v_gene: TRBV12-3/TRBV12-4
CDR3aa: CASSLAGTGAFF

len: 15
j_gene: TRBJ1-2
v_gene: TRBV4-3
CDR3aa: CASSQGGQGNYGYTF